Below are 30 T cell receptor beta chains sequenced from a single sample in a study of identifying expanded T cells in peripheral blood (dated by TCRdb to about 2019). The method was the immunoSEQ multiplex PCR assay. The table comes from immuneACCESS by way of TCRdb, which keeps in-frame sequences with V and J called. Part of the clones is missing from these tables; in studies checked, under half for an unresolved V gene and the rest for unknown reasons. Across this sample there are about 100,000 clones, with about 90% seen only once. The ten largest make up about 5.5% of the sample. Source material: blood. Receptors originate from a person aged 18 to 70 in good health.

The rearrangement uses TRBV30 and TRBJ2-3, with TRBD2 matching over 9 bases. V lost 3 bases, J lost 0 bases, and 16 bases stayed unmatched. The germline CDR1 and CDR2 sequences are GTSNPN and SVGIG (reference sequence). The CDR3 loop spans 19 amino acids. As DNA, the CDR3 is TGTGCCTGGAGAAGGGGGCATGGCGGGAGGGCCCTTAGCACAGATACGCAGTATTTT. Protein: CAWRRGHGGRALSTDTQYF. The full variable domain, its missing parts supplied by reference TRBV30 and TRBJ2-3, is SQTIHQWPATLVQPVGSPLSLECTVEGTSNPNLYWYRQAAGRGLQLLFYSVGIGQISSEVPQNLSASRPQDRQFILSSKKLLLSDSGFYLCAWRRGHGGRALSTDTQYFGPGTRLTVL.

This clone was seen a handful of times. The CDR3 nucleotides read TGTGCCAGCAGTGTCGCTCCCGGACAGGGGTACTATGGCTACACCTTC. Protein product: CASSVAPGQGYYGYTF. The V call is TRBV27, the J call TRBJ1-2; 9 positions match TRBD1. Germline V gives CDR1 MNHEY, CDR2 SMNVEV (reference sequence). The ends lost 5 bases at V and 3 bases at J; junction bases unmatched: 10. The CDR3 length is 16 residues.

The V call is TRBV29-1, the J call TRBJ2-3; 7 nucleotides line up with TRBD1. From germline, CDR1 is SQVTM and CDR2 ANQGSEA. V was pared by 0 bases and J by 10 bases, with 19 bases of the junction left unmatched. The CDR3 length is 17 residues. The CDR3 DNA is TGCAGCGTTGAAGATCAAGTGGGCAGGGGGTGGTCGGATGCGCAGTATTTT. Protein product: CSVEDQVGRGWSDAQYF.

The chain carries TRBV27 and TRBJ1-1; D remains unclear. Trimming left V 5 bases short and J 4 bases short, with 11 bases between. Germline CDR1 and CDR2: MNHEY and SMNVEV (reference sequence). The CDR3 totals 13 residues. As DNA, the CDR3 is TGTGCCAGCAGTCGTCGGTTTGGCACTGAAGCTTTCTTT. It specifies CASSRRFGTEAFF.

The chain joins TRBV15 to TRBJ1-2; D uncertain. This CDR3 comprises 17 residues. Per germline, CDR1 LNHNV and CDR2 YYDKDF (reference sequence). Trimming cost V 1 base and J 1 base, with 16 bases left between them. For the CDR3, the DNA is TGTGCCACCAGCAGAGCCAGCGGACGGTGGGGTAACTATGGCTACACCTTC. Amino acid sequence: CATSRASGRWGNYGYTF.

The rearrangement uses TRBV19 and TRBJ1-5; tentative D call: TRBD1 (6 bases). V lost 3 bases and J 0 bases, leaving 12 bases between the germline ends. This CDR3 is 16 amino acids long. Germline CDR1 reads LNHDA; CDR2 reads SQIVND (reference sequence). The CDR3 region has the DNA TGTGCCAGTAGTATCGGGACACTCTCTAGCAATCAGCCCCAGCATTTT. It codes for CASSIGTLSSNQPQHF.

The chain couples TRBV7-8 to TRBJ1-3; D gene ambiguous. The germline V and J ends were trimmed by 4 bases and 0 bases, with 13 bases remaining between them. Germline V lookup: CDR1 SGHVS, CDR2 FQNEAQ. The CDR3 totals 16 residues. CDR3 in DNA: TGTGCCAGCAGCTCGGCGCTAGGGAGCTCTGGAAACACCATATATTTT. It codes for CASSSALGSSGNTIYF.

The chain links TRBV9 to TRBJ2-1; perhaps TRBD2 as D (6 bases). V lost 4 bases, J lost 5 bases, and 10 bases lay in between. CDR3 length equals 13 residues. CDR1 is SGDLS and CDR2 is YYNGEE in the germline V gene. The CDR3 loop reads CASSSAGNNEQFF. The CDR3, as DNA: TGTGCCAGCAGCTCGGCGGGGAACAATGAGCAGTTCTTC.

The genes are TRBV4-1 and TRBJ2-7; D remains unclear. Between the trimmed V and J ends, which lost 4 bases and 1 base, there was a span of 11 bases. The CDR3 is 14 amino acids. Germline-derived CDR1 and CDR2 are MGHRA and YSYEKL. The CDR3 reads CASSPEVSSYEQYF. The CDR3 nucleotides are TGCGCCAGCAGCCCTGAGGTTTCATCCTACGAGCAGTACTTC.

This chain uses TRBV18 with TRBJ1-1, with D hard to call. V gave up 6 bases and J gave up 1 base, with 9 bases separating them. CDR3 length: 13 residues. From germline, CDR1 is KGHSH and CDR2 LQKENI. The CDR3 region has the DNA TGTGCCAGCTCTATTCTCAAGAACACTGAAGCTTTCTTT. Its protein is CASSILKNTEAFF.

J is TRBJ1-4 and V is TRBV5-1; D gene ambiguous. V shed 0 bases and J shed 7 bases, with 19 bases lying between them. Germline V gene lookup returns CDR1 SGHRS and CDR2 YFSETQ. The CDR3 has 17 residues. The CDR3 region is CASSLAVRAEGREKLFF. CDR3 coding DNA: TGCGCCAGCAGCTTGGCCGTTAGGGCCGAAGGGCGTGAAAAACTGTTTTTT.

V usage is TRBV5-1 and J usage is TRBJ2-2; 7 bases are shared with TRBD2. V shed 0 bases, J shed 7 bases, and the junction held 12 bases outside the gene matches. The CDR3 is made up of 17 amino acids. Germline-derived CDR1 and CDR2 are SGHRS and YFSETQ. The CDR3 DNA reads as TGCGCCAGCAGCTTGGTCTGGATAGCGGGTGCTGTCGGGGAGCTGTTTTTT. It codes for CASSLVWIAGAVGELFF.

This CDR3 is CASSHPSGRALDEQFF. The CDR3 DNA follows: TGTGCCAGCTCACACCCTAGCGGGAGGGCCTTAGATGAGCAGTTCTTC. The chain combines TRBV18 with TRBJ2-1, with TRBD2 matching over 12 bases. The V gene end was trimmed by 4 bases and the J gene end by 8 bases; junction bases not matched to a gene: 9. CDR1 KGHSH and CDR2 LQKENI come from the germline V gene. CDR3 length: 16 residues.

This rearrangement joins TRBV5-6 to TRBJ2-3; 8 bases align to TRBD2. Germline CDR1 SGHDT, CDR2 YYEEEE. The CDR3 spans 16 residues. With V trimmed by 1 base and J by 1 base, 5 bases remained unmatched. The CDR3 nucleotides are TGTGCCAGCAGCTTGTTTACCGGGGGGGGCACAGATACGCAGTATTTT. The encoded protein is CASSLFTGGGTDTQYF.

The rearrangement joins TRBV5-4 to TRBJ1-2; 12 positions match TRBD1. This CDR3 has 14 residues. With 4 bases clipped from V and 7 bases from J, the junction kept 5 bases outside the gene matches. Germline CDR1 is SGHNT and CDR2 is YYREEE (reference sequence). The CDR3 is CASSGGQGALGYTF. In DNA, the CDR3 is TGTGCCAGCAGCGGGGGACAGGGGGCACTTGGCTACACCTTC.

This clone has more than one count but fewer than ten. The chain links TRBV5-4 to TRBJ1-3; 9 bases are a match to TRBD1. J lost 4 bases, V lost 0 bases, and 2 bases had no gene match. The CDR3 runs 15 residues. From germline, CDR1 is SGHNT and CDR2 YYREEE (reference sequence). The CDR3 spells CASSLVGTGGNTIYF. The CDR3 DNA sequence: TGTGCCAGCAGCTTGGTTGGGACAGGGGGAAACACCATATATTTT.

The rearrangement joins TRBV5-1 to TRBJ1-1; 7 bases fit TRBD1. The V gene's germline CDR1 is SGHRS and CDR2 YFSETQ. The CDR3 length is 15 residues. The V segment lost 0 bases and the J segment 1 base; nucleotides outside the gene matches: 3. This chain's CDR3 is CASSLAGTANTEAFF. In DNA form, the CDR3 reads TGCGCCAGCAGCTTGGCTGGGACAGCGAACACTGAAGCTTTCTTT.

The chain employs TRBV7-3 and TRBJ1-2, with a possible D match to TRBD1 (5 bases). The V end lost 0 bases, the J end lost 6 bases, and 11 bases lay between the germline ends. Looked up from germline, CDR1 is SGHTA and CDR2 is FQGTGA. The CDR3 loop spans 14 amino acids. The CDR3 here is CASSLTGAGDGYTF. CDR3 in DNA: TGTGCCAGCAGCTTAACCGGGGCAGGCGATGGCTACACCTTC.

This rearrangement joins TRBV2 to TRBJ1-5; unclear D gene. This CDR3 spans 17 amino acids. V lost 0 bases and J 0 bases, leaving 12 bases between the germline ends. Germline-derived CDR1 and CDR2 are SNHLY and FYNNEI. The CDR3, as DNA: TGTGCCAGCAGTGAAGCAGGAGTTATGGGTAGCAATCAGCCCCAGCATTTT. Translation gives CASSEAGVMGSNQPQHF.

This chain links TRBV5-1 with TRBJ1-2; TRBD1 aligns across 11 bases. This CDR3 contains 16 residues. V dropped 3 bases and J dropped 0; count of bases not matched to a gene: 4. Germline CDR1 and CDR2: SGHRS and YFSETQ. The CDR3 sequence: CASSSGTGGSNYGYTF. The DNA of the CDR3 is TGCGCCAGCAGCTCCGGGACAGGGGGTTCTAACTATGGCTACACCTTC.

This clone was counted a few times. V gene TRBV4-1 combines with J gene TRBJ1-2; D remains ambiguous. CDR3 length equals 14 residues. Trimming shortened V by 4 bases and J by 1 base, and 10 bases separated the two germline ends. CDR1 and CDR2 (germline): MGHRA, YSYEKL. The CDR3 DNA reads TGCGCCAGCAGCCCCTCCCCGGTTAACTATGGCTACACCTTC. Protein product: CASSPSPVNYGYTF.

This clone has a handful of counts. This chain connects TRBV11-3 to TRBJ2-1; TRBD2 agrees at 7 bases. V was pared by 3 bases and J by 2 bases, with 10 bases of the junction left unmatched. Per the germline V gene, CDR1 is SGHNT and CDR2 is YENEEA. CDR3 length equals 17 residues. The CDR3 bases are TGTGCCAGCAGCTTCCCCTCTGGCGGGAGTACCTACAATGAGCAGTTCTTC. This gives the protein CASSFPSGGSTYNEQFF.

The chain combines TRBV5-1 with TRBJ2-1, with 7 bases identical to TRBD1. Germline loops: CDR1 SGHRS, CDR2 YFSETQ. The CDR3 consists of 13 residues. With 4 bases clipped from V and 9 bases from J, the junction kept 7 bases outside the gene matches. The CDR3 is CASSRRSGGEQFF. The CDR3 DNA follows: TGCGCCAGCAGCCGGCGGTCAGGGGGTGAGCAGTTCTTC. Combining the CDR3 with reference TRBV5-1 and TRBJ2-1 gives the whole variable domain KAGVTQTPRYLIKTRGQQVTLSCSPISGHRSVSWYQQTPGQGLQFLFEYFSETQRNKGNFPGRFSGRQFSNSRSEMNVSTLELGDSALYLCASSRRSGGEQFFGPGTRLTVL.

The chain joins TRBV7-8 to TRBJ1-5, with unresolved D. In germline, CDR1 is SGHVS, CDR2 FQNEAQ. The V gene lost 1 base and the J gene lost 1 base, with 11 bases spanning the gap. The CDR3 length is 16 residues. CDR3 loop: CASSLVGGQSNQPQHF. The DNA for the CDR3 is TGTGCCAGCAGCTTAGTAGGCGGGCAAAGCAATCAGCCCCAGCATTTT.

The rearrangement uses TRBV7-7 and TRBJ2-1, with D unclear. Per the germline V gene, CDR1 is SSHAT and CDR2 is FNYEAQ (reference sequence). The germline V and J ends were trimmed by 5 bases and 4 bases, with 15 bases remaining between them. This CDR3 has 15 residues. The CDR3 DNA is TGTGCCAGCAGCGCAGGACCTGTCAGTTACAATGAGCAGTTCTTC. Encoded protein: CASSAGPVSYNEQFF.

This sequence joins TRBV6-5 and TRBJ1-6; 12 bases line up with TRBD1. CDR1 MNHEY and CDR2 SVGAGI come from the germline V gene. Trimming took 8 bases from V and 6 from J; bases not matched to a gene: 5. CDR3 length: 15 amino acids. The DNA for the CDR3 is TGTGCCAGCGGGCGGGACAGGGGGCCTAATTCACCCCTCCACTTT. This encodes CASGRDRGPNSPLHF.

The V call is TRBV4-2, the J call TRBJ2-5; D perhaps matches TRBD1 (6 bases). Germline V lookup: CDR1 LGHNA, CDR2 YNFKEQ. The CDR3 spans 17 residues. V lost 4 bases to trimming and J lost 3 bases, with 21 bases between them. In DNA form, the CDR3 reads TGTGCCAGCAGCCCTCTACTGGGGGCTGGGGACAAAGAGACCCAGTACTTC. Protein sequence: CASSPLLGAGDKETQYF.

The rearrangement joins TRBV2 to TRBJ2-6; tentatively, D is TRBD2 (6 bases). Trimming shortened V by 7 bases and J by 0 bases, and 16 bases separated the two germline ends. The V gene's germline CDR1 is SNHLY and CDR2 FYNNEI. This CDR3 has 17 amino acids. CDR3 in amino acids: CASTKGRGASGANVLTF. The CDR3 DNA follows: TGTGCCAGCACCAAAGGACGCGGGGCCTCTGGGGCCAACGTCCTGACTTTC.

CDR3 sequence: CASSQVVAGVGDEQYF. The CDR3 coding sequence is TGCGCCAGCAGCCAAGTAGTAGCGGGAGTTGGTGACGAGCAGTACTTC. The chain links TRBV4-1 to TRBJ2-7, with 9 positions matching TRBD2. The CDR3 sequence is 16 residues long. J was trimmed by 5 bases and V by 1 base; bases with no gene match: 9. Per germline, CDR1 MGHRA and CDR2 YSYEKL.

V and J are TRBV18 and TRBJ1-2; D is unresolved. Germline CDR1 reads KGHSH; CDR2 reads LQKENI. The V end was cut by 3 bases, the J end by 4 bases, with 12 bases between. This CDR3 is built from 14 residues. The CDR3 DNA sequence: TGTGCCAGCTCACCTCAAGGTCAGACCTATGGCTACACCTTC. It codes for CASSPQGQTYGYTF.